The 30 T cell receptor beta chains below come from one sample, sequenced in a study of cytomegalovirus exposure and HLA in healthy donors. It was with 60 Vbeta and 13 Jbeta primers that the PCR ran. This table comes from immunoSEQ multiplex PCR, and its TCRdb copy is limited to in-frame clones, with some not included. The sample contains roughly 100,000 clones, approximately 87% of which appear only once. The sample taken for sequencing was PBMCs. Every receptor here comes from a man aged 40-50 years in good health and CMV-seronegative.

In DNA, the CDR3 is TGCAGTGCCCCCGAGGGGGGGTTTTTAGCTAACTATGGCTACACCTTC. Translated: CSAPEGGFLANYGYTF. The chain recombines TRBV29-1 with TRBJ1-2; D may be TRBD1 (6 bases). This CDR3 spans 16 amino acids. Looked up from germline, CDR1 is SQVTM and CDR2 is ANQGSEA.

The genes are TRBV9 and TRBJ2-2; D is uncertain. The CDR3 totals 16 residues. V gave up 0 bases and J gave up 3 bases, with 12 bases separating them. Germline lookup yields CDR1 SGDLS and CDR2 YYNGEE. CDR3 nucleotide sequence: TGTGCCAGCAGCGTAGATCCGATAGTAGACACCGGGGAGCTGTTTTTT. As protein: CASSVDPIVDTGELFF.

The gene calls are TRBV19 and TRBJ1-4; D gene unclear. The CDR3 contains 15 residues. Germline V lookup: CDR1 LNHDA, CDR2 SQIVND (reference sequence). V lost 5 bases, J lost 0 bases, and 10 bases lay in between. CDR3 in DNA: TGTGCCAGTAGTCTAGGACGGGCAACTAATGAAAAACTGTTTTTT. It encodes CASSLGRATNEKLFF. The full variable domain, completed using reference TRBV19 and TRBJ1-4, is DGGITQSPKYLFRKEGQNVTLSCEQNLNHDAMYWYRQDPGQGLRLIYYSQIVNDFQKGDIAEGYSVSREKKESFPLTVTSAQKNPTAFYLCASSLGRATNEKLFFGSGTQLSVL.

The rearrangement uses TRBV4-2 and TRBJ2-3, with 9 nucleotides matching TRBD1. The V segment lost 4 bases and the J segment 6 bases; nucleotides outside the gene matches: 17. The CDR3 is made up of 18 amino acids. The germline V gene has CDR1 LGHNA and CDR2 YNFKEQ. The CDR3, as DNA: TGTGCCAGCAGCCCTCGTTCGGTACAACAGGGGGCGAAGGATACGCAGTATTTT. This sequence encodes CASSPRSVQQGAKDTQYF.

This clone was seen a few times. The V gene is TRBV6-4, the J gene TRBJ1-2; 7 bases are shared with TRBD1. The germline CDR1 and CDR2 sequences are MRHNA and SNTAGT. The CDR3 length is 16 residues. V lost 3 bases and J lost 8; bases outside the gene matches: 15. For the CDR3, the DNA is TGTGCCAGCAGTGAGCCCTCACCGACAGGGTCGCAAGGCTACACCTTC. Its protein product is CASSEPSPTGSQGYTF.

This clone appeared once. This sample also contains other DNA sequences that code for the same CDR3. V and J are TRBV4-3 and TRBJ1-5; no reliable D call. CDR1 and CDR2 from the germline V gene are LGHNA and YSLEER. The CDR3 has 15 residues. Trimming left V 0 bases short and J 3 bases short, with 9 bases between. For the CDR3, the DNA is TGCGCCAGCAGCCAAGATCCCCGGTCCAATCAGCCCCAGCATTTT. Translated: CASSQDPRSNQPQHF.

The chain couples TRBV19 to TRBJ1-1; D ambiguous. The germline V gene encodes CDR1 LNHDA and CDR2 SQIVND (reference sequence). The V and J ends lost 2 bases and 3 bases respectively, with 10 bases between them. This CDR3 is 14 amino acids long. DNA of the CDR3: TGTGCCAGTAGTATAAGTGAGGGTGACACTGAAGCTTTCTTT. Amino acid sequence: CASSISEGDTEAFF.

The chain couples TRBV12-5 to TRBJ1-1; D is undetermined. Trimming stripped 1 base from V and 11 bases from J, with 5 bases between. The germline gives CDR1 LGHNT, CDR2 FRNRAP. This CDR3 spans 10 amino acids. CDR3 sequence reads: CASGLGEAFF. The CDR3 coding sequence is TGTGCTAGTGGTTTGGGTGAGGCTTTCTTT.

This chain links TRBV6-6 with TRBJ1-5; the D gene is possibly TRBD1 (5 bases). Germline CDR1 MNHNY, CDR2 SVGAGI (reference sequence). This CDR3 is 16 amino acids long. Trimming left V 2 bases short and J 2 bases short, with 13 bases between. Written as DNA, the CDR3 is TGTGCCAGCAGTTACGATTTCGGGGGGGGCAATCAGCCCCAGCATTTT. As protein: CASSYDFGGGNQPQHF.

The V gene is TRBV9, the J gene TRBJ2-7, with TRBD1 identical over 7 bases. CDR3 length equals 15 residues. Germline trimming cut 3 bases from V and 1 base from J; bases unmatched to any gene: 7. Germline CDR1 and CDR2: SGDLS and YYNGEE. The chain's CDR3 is CASSARGTASYEQYF. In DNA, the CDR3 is TGTGCCAGCAGCGCACGAGGGACAGCATCCTACGAGCAGTACTTC.

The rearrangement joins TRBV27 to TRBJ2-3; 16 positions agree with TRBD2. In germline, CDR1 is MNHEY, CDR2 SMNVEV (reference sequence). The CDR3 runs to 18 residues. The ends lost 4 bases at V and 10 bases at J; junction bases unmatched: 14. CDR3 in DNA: TGTGCCAGCAGTTCTCCGGGACTAGCGGGGGGGCCAGCCATATCGCAGTATTTT. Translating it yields CASSSPGLAGGPAISQYF.

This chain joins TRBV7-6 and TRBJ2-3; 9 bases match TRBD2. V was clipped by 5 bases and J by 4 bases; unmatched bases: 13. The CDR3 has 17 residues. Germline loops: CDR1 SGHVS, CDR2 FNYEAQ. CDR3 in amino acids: CASSIRGGSGGADTQYF. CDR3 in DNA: TGTGCCAGCAGCATCCGCGGTGGTAGCGGGGGCGCAGATACGCAGTATTTT.

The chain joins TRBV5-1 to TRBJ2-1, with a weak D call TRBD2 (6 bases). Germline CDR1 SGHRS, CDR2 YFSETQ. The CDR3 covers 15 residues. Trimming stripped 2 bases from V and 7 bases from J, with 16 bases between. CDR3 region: CASSFLPQEGNEQFF. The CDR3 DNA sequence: TGCGCCAGCAGCTTCCTCCCCCAGGAGGGGAATGAGCAGTTCTTC.

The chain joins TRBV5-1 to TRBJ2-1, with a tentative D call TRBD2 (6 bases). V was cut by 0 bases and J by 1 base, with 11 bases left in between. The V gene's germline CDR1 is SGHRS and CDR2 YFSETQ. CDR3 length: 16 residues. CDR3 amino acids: CASSLERAGSYNEQFF. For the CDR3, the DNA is TGCGCCAGCAGCTTGGAGCGGGCAGGGTCCTACAATGAGCAGTTCTTC.

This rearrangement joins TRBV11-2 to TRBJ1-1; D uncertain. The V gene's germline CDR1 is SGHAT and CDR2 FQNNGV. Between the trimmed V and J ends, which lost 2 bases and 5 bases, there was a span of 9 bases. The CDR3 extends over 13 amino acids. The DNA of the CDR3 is TGTGCCAGCAGCTTAAGTGGAGGGACTGAAGCTTTCTTT. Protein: CASSLSGGTEAFF.

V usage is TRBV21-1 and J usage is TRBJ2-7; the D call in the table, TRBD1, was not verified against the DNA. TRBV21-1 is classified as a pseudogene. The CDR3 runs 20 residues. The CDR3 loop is CASSKRGTGQENSGPYEQYF. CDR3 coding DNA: TGTGCCAGCAGCAAAAGGGGGACGGGACAGGAAAATTCGGGCCCCTACGAGCAGTACTTC.

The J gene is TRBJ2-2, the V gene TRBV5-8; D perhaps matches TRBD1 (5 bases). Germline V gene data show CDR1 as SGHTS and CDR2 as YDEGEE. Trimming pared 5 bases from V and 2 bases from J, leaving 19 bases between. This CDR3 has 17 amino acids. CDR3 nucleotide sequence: TGTGCCAGCAGTTTTAGCTGGGGCTTAATCAACACCGGGGAGCTGTTTTTT. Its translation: CASSFSWGLINTGELFF.

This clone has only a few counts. DNA for the CDR3: TGCGCCAGCAGTTCCTCCCCCGGACTAGCGAGCACAGATACGCAGTATTTT. This translates into CASSSSPGLASTDTQYF. The chain links TRBV5-1 to TRBJ2-3, with 9 bases aligning to TRBD2. The CDR3 has 17 amino acids. Germline CDR1 is SGHRS and CDR2 is YFSETQ. The V gene end was trimmed by 5 bases and the J gene end by 0 bases; junction bases not matched to a gene: 10.

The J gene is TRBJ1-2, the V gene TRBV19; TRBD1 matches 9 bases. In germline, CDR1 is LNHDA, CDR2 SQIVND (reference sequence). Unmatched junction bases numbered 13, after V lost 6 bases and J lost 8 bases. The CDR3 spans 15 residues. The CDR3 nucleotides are TGTGCCAGTAGGGTTCGATCGGGACAGGGACGAGGCTACACCTTC. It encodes CASRVRSGQGRGYTF.

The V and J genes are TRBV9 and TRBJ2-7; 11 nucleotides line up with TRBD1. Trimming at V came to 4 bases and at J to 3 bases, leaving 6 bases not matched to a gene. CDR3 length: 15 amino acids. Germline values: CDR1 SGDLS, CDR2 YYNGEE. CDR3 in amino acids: CASSPRTGGGYEQYF. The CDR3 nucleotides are TGTGCCAGCAGCCCAAGGACAGGGGGCGGCTACGAGCAGTACTTC.

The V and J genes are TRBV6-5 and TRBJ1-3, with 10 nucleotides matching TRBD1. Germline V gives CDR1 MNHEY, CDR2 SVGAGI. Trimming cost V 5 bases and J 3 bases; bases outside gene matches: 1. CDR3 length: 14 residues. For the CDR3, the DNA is TGTGCCAGCAGTCGGACAGGGGGTGGAAACACCATATATTTT. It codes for CASSRTGGGNTIYF.

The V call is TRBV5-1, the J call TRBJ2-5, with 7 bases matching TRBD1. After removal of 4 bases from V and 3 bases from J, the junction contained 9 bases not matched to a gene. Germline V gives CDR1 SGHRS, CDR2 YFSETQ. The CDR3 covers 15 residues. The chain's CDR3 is CASSTGVGGEETQYF. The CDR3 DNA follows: TGCGCCAGCAGCACAGGGGTTGGAGGAGAAGAGACCCAGTACTTC.

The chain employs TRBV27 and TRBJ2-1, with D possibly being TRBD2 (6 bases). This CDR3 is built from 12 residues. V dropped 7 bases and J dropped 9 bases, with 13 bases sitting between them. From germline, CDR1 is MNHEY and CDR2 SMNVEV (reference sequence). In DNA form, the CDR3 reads TGTGCCAGCAATCTTGGGGGAGGTGAGCAGTTCTTC. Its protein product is CASNLGGGEQFF.

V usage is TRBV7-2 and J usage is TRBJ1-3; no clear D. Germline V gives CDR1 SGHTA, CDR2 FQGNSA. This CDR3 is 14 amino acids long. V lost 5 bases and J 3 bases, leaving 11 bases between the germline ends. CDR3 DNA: TGTGCCAGCAGCCCTGGAGAGTTTGGAAACACCATATATTTT. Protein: CASSPGEFGNTIYF.

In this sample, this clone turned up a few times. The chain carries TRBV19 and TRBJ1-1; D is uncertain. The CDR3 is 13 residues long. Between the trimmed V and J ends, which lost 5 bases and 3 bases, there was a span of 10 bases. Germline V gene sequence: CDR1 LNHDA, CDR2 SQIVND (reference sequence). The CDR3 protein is CASSLPPHTEAFF. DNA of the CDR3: TGTGCCAGTAGTCTACCGCCTCACACTGAAGCTTTCTTT. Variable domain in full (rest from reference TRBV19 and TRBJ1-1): DGGITQSPKYLFRKEGQNVTLSCEQNLNHDAMYWYRQDPGQGLRLIYYSQIVNDFQKGDIAEGYSVSREKKESFPLTVTSAQKNPTAFYLCASSLPPHTEAFFGQGTRLTVV.

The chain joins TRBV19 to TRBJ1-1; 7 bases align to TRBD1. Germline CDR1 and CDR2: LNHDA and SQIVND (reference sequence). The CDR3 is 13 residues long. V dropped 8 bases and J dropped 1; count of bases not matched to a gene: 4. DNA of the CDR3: TGTGCCAGTTCCGGGACAGCGAACACTGAAGCTTTCTTT. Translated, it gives CASSGTANTEAFF.

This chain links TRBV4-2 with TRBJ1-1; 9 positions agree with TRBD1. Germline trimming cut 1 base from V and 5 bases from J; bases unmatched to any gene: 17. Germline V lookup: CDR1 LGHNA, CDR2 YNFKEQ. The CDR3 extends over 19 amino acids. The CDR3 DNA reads TGTGCCAGCAGCCAAGCCGCGACAGGGGGGATTATATTACCGACTGAAGCTTTCTTT. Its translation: CASSQAATGGIILPTEAFF.

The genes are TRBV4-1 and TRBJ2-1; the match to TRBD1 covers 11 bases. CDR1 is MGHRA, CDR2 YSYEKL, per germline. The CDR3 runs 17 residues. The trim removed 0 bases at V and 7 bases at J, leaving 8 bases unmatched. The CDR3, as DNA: TGCGCCAGCAGCCAAGAAGCCGGGACAGGGGGGTGGAATGAGCAGTTCTTC. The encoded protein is CASSQEAGTGGWNEQFF.

CDR3 residues: CASSLFSSPTVGNTIYF. In DNA form, the CDR3 reads TGTGCCAGCAGCTTGTTCAGTTCCCCGACTGTCGGAAACACCATATATTTT. The genes are TRBV5-6 and TRBJ1-3; D remains ambiguous. The CDR3 contains 17 residues. V lost 1 base to trimming and J lost 4 bases, with 18 bases between them. Germline V lookup: CDR1 SGHDT, CDR2 YYEEEE.

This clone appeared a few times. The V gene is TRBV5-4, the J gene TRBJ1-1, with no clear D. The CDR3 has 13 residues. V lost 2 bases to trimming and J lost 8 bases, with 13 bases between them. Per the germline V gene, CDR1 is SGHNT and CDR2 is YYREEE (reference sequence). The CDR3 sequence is CASSLNYGSEAFF. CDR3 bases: TGTGCCAGCAGCTTAAATTACGGGTCAGAAGCTTTCTTT.